This paragraph reports one T cell receptor beta chain. Its binding antigen is unknown. Base qualities are not recorded, but no much larger clone differs from it by a single base. The source of the sample is a study of Ad26.COV2.S vaccination and SARS-CoV-2 variants (dated by TCRdb to about 2021). For the study in its entirety: Donors in the vaccine arm were drawn from COV1001, a multicentre, randomized, double-blind, placebo-controlled phase I-IIa trial testing Ad26.COV2.S in healthy adults. Ad26.COV2.S was administered intramuscularly at 5 x 10^10 or 1 x 10^11 viral particles, either as a single shot or as two shots given 56 days apart. Sequencing of the TCRbeta repertoire served to evaluate the specificity and breadth of SARS-CoV-2-reactive T cell receptors following Ad26.COV2.S vaccination. A total of some 30 samples were included in the TCR-sequenced set, comprising approximately 20 Ad26.COV2.S vaccine recipients, 5 placebo recipients and 8 SARS-CoV-2 convalescent individuals. Trial participants were randomized into five groups of five: low-dose or high-dose Ad26.COV2.S given once or twice, or placebo on both occasions. Investigators did not know the trial group allocation while performing experiments and assessing outcomes. Results the study describes overall, beyond this receptor: Spike-specific TCR breadth was higher in Ad26.COV2.S recipients than in placebo recipients (P = 0.0014). Non-spike TCR breadth was comparable between vaccine and placebo recipients, consistent with the vaccine containing only spike. After vaccination, substantial breadth of spike-specific CD8+ and CD4+ T cell responses was reported. The authors noted that total T cell responses may have been underestimated by the TCR breadth and depth analyses. Comparing responses between vaccine doses or regimens was not something the study was powered to do.

Reading the label with the study, this specimen's treatment or condition is: roughly 20 received Ad26.COV2.S at low or high dose, single or two shots; about 5 received placebo; per-sample allocation not given. Repertoires of vaccine and placebo recipients were sequenced from samples collected on day 63 after the first injection. Cohort 1b enrolled 20 to 30 adults aged 18-55 years at a single site in Boston, USA, between 29 July and 7 August 2020. Ad26.COV2.S consisted of a replication-incompetent adenovirus type 26 vector by which a prefusion-stabilized SARS-CoV-2 spike protein from the original Wuhan strain was expressed. CDR3 length: 17 amino acids, cysteine to phenylalanine. Here the CDR3 DNA is all that survives: 51 bases in frame from base 1. For this chain, trimming is 4 bases at the V end and 4 bases at the J end, and the number of junction bases without a gene match is 8. The germline V gene (reference sequence) provides CDR1 PRHDT and CDR2 FYEKMQ.

The immunoSEQ Assay was the method used to sequence TCRbeta CDR3 regions. After extraction, genomic DNA underwent amplification by bias-controlled multiplex PCR, followed by high-throughput sequencing. The authors' analysis ran thus. To quantify the absolute abundance of every unique TCRbeta CDR3 region, sequences were collapsed and filtered. T cell fraction was estimated by normalization of TCRbeta template counts to usable DNA, with usable DNA being measured through amplification of reference genes present in all nucleated cells. Repertoire TCRs were annotated as SARS-CoV-2-specific when V gene, CDR3 amino acid sequence and J gene were exactly matched to a known reactive TCR set. The reference SARS-CoV-2 TCR set was derived from MIRA and filtered for enrichment in COVID-19-positive ImmuneCODE repertoires, a step that removed public or cross-reactive TCRs. Based on the MIRA antigens, annotated TCRs were further analysed at the level of specific ORF or position within ORF. Breadth was defined as the number of annotated unique rearrangements divided by the total number of unique productive rearrangements, and depth was defined as the summed frequency of the annotated unique rearrangements. TCR breadth was compared between groups using two-sided Wilcoxon rank-sum tests. The clones in this table, taken by TCRdb from immuneACCESS, are in-frame only. Not every clone is retained; where verified, under half of the shortfall comes from an unresolved V gene, and the cause of the rest is unknown. V and J calls and clone size are copied from that table; D and trimming were computed from the DNA. For this sample the table gives about 410,000 clones, of which 75% to 90% were detected only once. The ten largest make up approximately 1.9% of the sample.

This TCR came from a person aged 18-60 years who received the Ad26.COV2.S COVID-19 vaccine or a placebo. This specimen was peripheral blood, taken in a trial of Ad26.COV2.S vaccine versus placebo. The chain employs TRBV13 and TRBJ2-4; 12 central nucleotides agree with TRBD2. DNA sequence: TGTGCCAGCAGCTCCGAGACTAGCGGGAGCTTAAAAAACATTCAGTACTTC. Translated, this gives CASSSETSGSLKNIQYF.